These 25 T cell receptor beta chains came from one sample sequenced in a study of CD8+CD57+ T cells in acquired aplastic anemia. Genomic DNA provided the template from which TCR beta VDJ and CDR3 profiles were obtained. TCRdb analysed the reads with MiXCR anew, one entry per CDR3 protein. The sample records hundreds of thousands of distinct CDR3 sequences, about 70% being singletons. Sequenced sample: sorted CD4+, CD8+, or CD8+CD57+ T cells (not recorded which) from PBMCs. The receptors were gathered from a human donor in good health, serving as a control.

The table lists this clonotype with many counts. The chain has TRBV6-1 and TRBJ1-6; no firm D call. The germline CDR1 and CDR2 sequences are MNHNS and SASEGT. V dropped 1 base and J dropped 6 bases, with 10 bases sitting between them. CDR3 length: 15 residues. CDR3 sequence reads: CASSEGWMGNSPLHF. The DNA for the CDR3 is TGTGCCAGCAGTGAAGGGTGGATGGGTAATTCACCCCTCCACTTT.

As for this clonotype: At one end, the junction sequence differs from germline, possibly due to a read error. The chain links TRBV9 to TRBJ1-5; D uncertain. The CDR3 contains 15 residues. The germline V gene encodes CDR1 SGDLS and CDR2 YYNGEE. The CDR3 loop reads CASSERNYSNQPQHF. CDR3 sequence (DNA): TGCGCCAGCAGCGAGCGGAACTATAGCAATCAGCCCCAGCATTTT.

The J gene is TRBJ2-3, the V gene TRBV20-1; D is possibly TRBD1 (5 bases). CDR3 length: 14 amino acids. CDR1 is DFQATT, CDR2 SNEGSKA, per germline (reference sequence). Between the trimmed V and J ends, which lost 4 bases and 7 bases, there was a span of 18 bases. The CDR3: CSATPRTTDNTQYF. The CDR3 DNA reads TGCAGTGCTACTCCGAGGACGACAGATAATACGCAGTATTTT.

This clonotype was counted a few times. The chain has TRBV7-8 and TRBJ2-5, with D uncertain. The CDR3 is 14 amino acids. Trimming cost V 5 bases and J 1 base, with 11 bases left between them. Germline CDR1 reads SGHVS; CDR2 reads FQNEAQ. CDR3 region: CASSPRRSQETQYF. CDR3 nucleotides: TGTGCCAGCAGCCCTAGAAGGAGCCAAGAGACCCAGTACTTC.

This clonotype has a count of ten or more. The chain combines TRBV30 with TRBJ1-4, with D maybe TRBD1 (5 bases). Trimming left V 1 base short and J 8 bases short, with 11 bases between. The CDR3 totals 13 residues. Germline V gives CDR1 GTSNPN, CDR2 SVGIG (reference sequence). Here the CDR3 DNA reads TGTGCCTGGAGTGCGGGGGAGGACGAAAAACTGTTTTTT. Translation gives CAWSAGEDEKLFF.

This clonotype was observed once. The chain links TRBV5-1 to TRBJ1-5; TRBD1 matches at 9 bases. This CDR3 is 14 amino acids long. CDR1 SGHRS and CDR2 YFSETQ come from the germline V gene. Unmatched junction bases numbered 6, after V lost 7 bases and J lost 4 bases. CDR3 loop: CASGTGTGNQPQHF. The DNA of the CDR3 is TGCGCCAGCGGAACCGGGACAGGGAATCAGCCCCAGCATTTT.

The rearrangement uses TRBV9 and TRBJ2-7; 7 bases are shared with TRBD1. From germline, CDR1 is SGDLS and CDR2 YYNGEE. After removal of 4 bases from V and 1 base from J, the junction contained 11 bases not matched to a gene. The CDR3 is 16 residues long. As DNA, the CDR3 is TGTGCCAGCAGCTTGGTGTCGGCAGGGGGTTCCTACGAGCAGTACTTC. This encodes CASSLVSAGGSYEQYF. Based on the CDR3 plus reference TRBV9 and TRBJ2-7, the full variable domain is DSGVTQTPKHLITATGQRVTLRCSPRSGDLSVYWYQQSLDQGLQFLIQYYNGEERAKGNILERFSAQQFPDLHSELNLSSLELGDSALYFCASSLVSAGGSYEQYFGPGTRLTVT.

V is TRBV20-1 and J is TRBJ2-7, with a tentative D call TRBD2 (5 bases). Looked up from germline, CDR1 is DFQATT and CDR2 is SNEGSKA (reference sequence). The CDR3 is made up of 16 amino acids. The V end was cut by 0 bases, the J end by 6 bases, with 21 bases between. CDR3 DNA sequence: TGCAGTGCTAGAGATACGAGGGCCAGATTTCTGGGCGAGCAGTACTTC. This encodes CSARDTRARFLGEQYF.

This clonotype was counted between two and nine times. Its ends do not fully match the called genes, so a read error is possible. The gene calls are TRBV19 and TRBJ1-2, with D perhaps TRBD1 (6 bases). CDR1 is LNHDA, CDR2 SQIVND, per germline (reference sequence). The CDR3 has 13 residues. The CDR3 DNA follows: TGTGCCGGTAGTTCCGGGACAAGTTATGGCCACACCTTC. This codes for CAGSSGTSYGHTF.

This clonotype was seen repeatedly, ten times or more. The V and J genes are TRBV30 and TRBJ1-5, with TRBD1 matching 7 bases. Trimming at V came to 0 bases and at J to 0 bases, leaving 8 bases not matched to a gene. The CDR3 has 17 amino acids. The germline CDR1 and CDR2 sequences are GTSNPN and SVGIG (reference sequence). The CDR3 is CAWSVRWDSLSNQPQHF. The CDR3, as DNA: TGTGCCTGGAGTGTACGCTGGGACAGCCTTAGCAATCAGCCCCAGCATTTT.

The CDR3 region has the DNA TGTGCCAGCCGAAGCTGGGGTCCTGAAGCTTTCTTT. Translated, it gives CASRSWGPEAFF. The V call is TRBV7-3, the J call TRBJ1-1; no reliable D call. Trimming stripped 8 bases from V and 6 bases from J, with 13 bases between. This CDR3 is built from 12 residues. Germline CDR1 SGHTA, CDR2 FQGTGA.

This clonotype was detected a few times. No DNA is shown, since the ends of the CDR3 on it are uncertain; the CDR3 is the one TCRdb lists. V is TRBV9 and J is TRBJ1-2. Looked up from germline, CDR1 is SGDLS and CDR2 is YYNGEE. The CDR3 length is 14 residues, termini included. The CDR3 region is CASSVGEGSNQPPF.

This clonotype has a handful of counts. Relative to the germline gene, one junction end is altered; a read error may explain this. The rearrangement links TRBV19 to TRBJ1-2; D is unclear. CDR3 size: 13 residues. Germline V gives CDR1 LNHDA, CDR2 SQIVND (reference sequence). The CDR3 loop reads CASSIDRSYGHTF. The CDR3 DNA is TGTGCCAGTAGTATTGACCGAAGCTATGGCCACACCTTC.

This clonotype has ten or more counts. The chain couples TRBV20-1 to TRBJ2-5; 8 bases align to TRBD2. The junction had 3 bases not matched to a gene; V was cut back by 4 bases and J by 5 bases. Germline-derived CDR1 and CDR2 are DFQATT and SNEGSKA (reference sequence). The CDR3 runs 12 residues. CDR3 sequence (DNA): TGCAGTGCTACGGGGGGGCGGGAGACCCAGTACTTC. Translation gives CSATGGRETQYF.

The genes are TRBV7-9 and TRBJ2-1; 7 bases are a match to TRBD1. V trimming: 7 bases; J trimming: 12 bases; junction bases outside the gene matches: 18. This CDR3 has 15 amino acids. CDR1 is SEHNR and CDR2 is FQNEAQ in the germline V gene (reference sequence). The CDR3 DNA reads as TGTGCCAGCACCATCACGGACAGGAGCCAAGATGCGCAGTTCTTC. This translates into CASTITDRSQDAQFF.

Ten or more counts support this clonotype. The chain combines TRBV7-3 with TRBJ2-5, with 9 bases fitting TRBD2. CDR1 and CDR2 from the germline V gene are SGHTA and FQGTGA. This CDR3 comprises 13 residues. V was clipped by 5 bases and J by 5 bases; unmatched bases: 3. The CDR3 loop is CASSRGLAETQYF. The DNA of the CDR3 is TGTGCCAGCAGCCGCGGACTAGCGGAGACCCAGTACTTC. Full variable domain (missing parts from reference TRBV7-3 and TRBJ2-5): GAGVSQTPSNKVTEKGKYVELRCDPISGHTALYWYRQSLGQGPEFLIYFQGTGAADDSGLPNDRFFAVRPEGSVSTLKIQRTERGDSAVYLCASSRGLAETQYFGPGTRLLVL.

Concerning this clonotype itself: Just one base apart from a much larger clone, this may be a read error. This rearrangement joins TRBV5-1 to TRBJ2-5, with a weak D call TRBD1 (5 bases). The V end was cut by 1 base, the J end by 7 bases, with 8 bases between. This CDR3 is built from 12 residues. Per germline, CDR1 SGHRS and CDR2 YFSETQ. The CDR3 DNA is TGCGCCAGCAGCTTGCCCCAGGGGACCCAGTACTTC. This codes for CASSLPQGTQYF.

V is TRBV5-1 and J is TRBJ2-3; D might be TRBD2 (6 bases). This CDR3 is built from 12 residues. V lost 1 base to trimming and J lost 14 bases, with 14 bases between them. Germline V gives CDR1 SGHRS, CDR2 YFSETQ. CDR3 protein: CASSLLADSGYF. The CDR3 DNA reads as TGCGCCAGCAGCTTGCTGGCCGATAGCGGGTATTTT.

This chain connects TRBV20-1 to TRBJ1-6, with D tentatively TRBD1 (6 bases). With 6 bases removed from V and 7 bases from J, the gap between germline ends came to 25 bases. Germline CDR1 reads DFQATT; CDR2 reads SNEGSKA (reference sequence). The CDR3 loop spans 17 amino acids. Here the CDR3 reads CSATGDKVRTLNSPLHF. In DNA, the CDR3 is TGCAGTGCCACCGGGGACAAGGTCCGGACCCTCAATTCACCCCTCCACTTT.

With respect to this clonotype: This CDR3 is missing its conserved last phenylalanine or tryptophan, likely due to a read error. V and J are TRBV7-2 and TRBJ2-7, with D maybe TRBD1 (5 bases). Germline lookup yields CDR1 SGHTA and CDR2 FQGNSA. The CDR3 is made up of 13 amino acids. The CDR3 DNA reads as TGTGCCAGCAGCCTAGGGGTGTCCTATGAGCAGTACTCC. Translating gives CASSLGVSYEQYS.

This clonotype was observed a single time. This CDR3 fails to terminate in the conserved phenylalanine or tryptophan, so it likely reflects a read error. It is unclear where the CDR3 begins or ends on the DNA, so no DNA is shown, and the CDR3 is as TCRdb lists it. The chain employs TRBV14 and TRBJ2-7; TRBD1 is taken as the D call from the table, unchecked against the DNA. The germline CDR1 and CDR2 sequences are SGHDN and FVKESK. The CDR3 sequence runs 13 residues, both termini included. This CDR3 reads CASSVGVGQGQGL.

To note about this clonotype: The junction and the germline gene differ at one end; a read error may be behind it. The V call is TRBV7-9, the J call TRBJ1-2, with no clear D. The CDR3 runs to 14 residues. Germline V gives CDR1 SEHNR, CDR2 FQNEAQ (reference sequence). DNA for the CDR3: TGTGCCAGCATCTTGAATGGGCATAACTATGGCTACACATTC. Its protein is CASILNGHNYGYTF.

Only one count was recorded for this clonotype. This chain connects TRBV12-3 or TRBV12-4 to TRBJ1-1; D may be TRBD1 (6 bases). This CDR3 is built from 14 residues. V was shortened by 5 bases and J by 6 bases, with 16 bases between the two germline ends. CDR3 sequence: CASSREGTHAEAFF. DNA for the CDR3: TGTGCCAGCAGTAGAGAAGGGACACACGCTGAAGCTTTCTTT.

This clonotype occurred many times. The chain joins TRBV20-1 to TRBJ1-1; tentative D call: TRBD1 (5 bases). There are 13 residues in the CDR3. Germline V CDR1 and CDR2: DFQATT, SNEGSKA (reference sequence). V lost 4 bases and J lost 4, with 13 bases in between. CDR3 in DNA: TGCAGTGCTAAGGGTCAAGGGGTCACTGAAGCTTTCTTT. Encoded protein: CSAKGQGVTEAFF.

With regard to this clonotype: A much larger clone lies a single base off, so this may be a read error. The rearrangement uses TRBV7-2 and TRBJ2-7; TRBD2 matches 7 bases. Germline V gene data show CDR1 as SGHTA and CDR2 as FQGNSA. This CDR3 has 16 amino acids. The CDR3 nucleotides are TGTGCCGGCAGTTACTCGTTGGGGGGGGAACCCTACGAGCAGTACTTC. This gives the protein CAGSYSLGGEPYEQYF.